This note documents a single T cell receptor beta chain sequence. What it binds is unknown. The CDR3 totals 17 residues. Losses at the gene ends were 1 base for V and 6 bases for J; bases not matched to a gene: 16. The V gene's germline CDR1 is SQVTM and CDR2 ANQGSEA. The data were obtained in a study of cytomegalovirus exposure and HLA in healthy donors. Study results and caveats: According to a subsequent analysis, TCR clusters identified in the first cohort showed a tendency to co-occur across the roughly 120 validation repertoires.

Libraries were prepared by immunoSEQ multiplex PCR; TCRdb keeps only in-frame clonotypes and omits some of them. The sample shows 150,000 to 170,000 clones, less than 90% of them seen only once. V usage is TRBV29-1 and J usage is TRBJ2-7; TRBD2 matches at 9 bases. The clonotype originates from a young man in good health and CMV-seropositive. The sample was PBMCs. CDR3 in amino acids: CSVEGGPSGTRLSEQYF. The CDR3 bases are TGCAGCGTTGAAGGCGGCCCTAGCGGGACGAGACTATCCGAGCAGTACTTC.